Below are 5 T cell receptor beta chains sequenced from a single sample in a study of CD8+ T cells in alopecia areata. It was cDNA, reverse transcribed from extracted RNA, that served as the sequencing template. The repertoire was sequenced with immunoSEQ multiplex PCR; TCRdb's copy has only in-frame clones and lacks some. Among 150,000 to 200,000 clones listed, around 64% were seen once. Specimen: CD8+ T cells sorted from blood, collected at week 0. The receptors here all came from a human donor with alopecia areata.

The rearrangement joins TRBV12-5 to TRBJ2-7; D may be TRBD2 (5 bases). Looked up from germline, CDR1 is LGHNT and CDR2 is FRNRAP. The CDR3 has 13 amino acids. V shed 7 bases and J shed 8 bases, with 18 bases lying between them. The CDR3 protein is CASVSGGGNKQYF. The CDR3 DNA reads TGTGCTAGTGTTTCGGGTGGAGGCAACAAGCAGTACTTC.

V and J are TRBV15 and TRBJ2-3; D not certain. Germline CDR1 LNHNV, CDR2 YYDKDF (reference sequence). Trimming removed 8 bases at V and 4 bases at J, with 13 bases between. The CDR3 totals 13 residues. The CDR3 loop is CATYSSSADTQYF. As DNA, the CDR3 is TGTGCCACCTACTCCTCCTCCGCAGATACGCAGTATTTT.

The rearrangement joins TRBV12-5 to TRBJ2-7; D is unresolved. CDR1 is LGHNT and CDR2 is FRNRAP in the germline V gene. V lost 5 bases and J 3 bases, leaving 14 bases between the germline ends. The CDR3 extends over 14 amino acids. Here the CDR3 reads CASGLAYPGYEQYF. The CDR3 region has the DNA TGTGCTAGTGGTCTGGCGTACCCGGGCTACGAGCAGTACTTC.

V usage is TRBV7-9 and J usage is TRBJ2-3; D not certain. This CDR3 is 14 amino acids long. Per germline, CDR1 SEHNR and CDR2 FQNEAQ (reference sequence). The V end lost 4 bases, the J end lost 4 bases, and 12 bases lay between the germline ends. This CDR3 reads CASSSPWVPDTQYF. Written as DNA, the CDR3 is TGTGCCAGCAGCTCCCCGTGGGTCCCAGATACGCAGTATTTT.

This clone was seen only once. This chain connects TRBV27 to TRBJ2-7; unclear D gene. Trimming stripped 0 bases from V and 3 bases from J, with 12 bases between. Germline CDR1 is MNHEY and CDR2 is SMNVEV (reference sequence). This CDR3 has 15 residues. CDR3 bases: TGTGCCAGCAGTTTATCTGCGTCGGCGAACTACGAGCAGTACTTC. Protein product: CASSLSASANYEQYF.